This T cell receptor beta chain was captured in a study of PD-L1 blockade in urothelial cancer. Study in general: Analyses used blood from 3 weeks (second dose) and 6 weeks after treatment start. The study recovered a median of 141,255 T cells per blood sample.

The length of the CDR3 is 15 residues. Germline lookup yields CDR1 LNHDA and CDR2 SQIVND (reference sequence). V lost 4 bases to trimming and J lost 3 bases; unmatched junction nucleotides: 7. Each patient's cancer was a locally advanced or metastatic urothelial carcinoma. Patient sample counts ranged from 1 to 8, pretreatment and on-treatment. TCRdb's copy holds only in-frame clones and misses some; the assay was immunoSEQ multiplex PCR. The table records more than 45,000 clones, around 89% of them present only once. The specimen comprised PBMCs, sampled around atezolizumab (anti-PD-L1) treatment. The clonotype originates from a man aged 80 or over with urothelial cancer. The J gene is TRBJ1-1, the V gene TRBV19; 8 positions match TRBD1. In nucleotides, the CDR3 is TGTGCCAGTAGTACCCGGACAGGGTTCGACACTGAAGCTTTCTTT. Translation gives CASSTRTGFDTEAFF.